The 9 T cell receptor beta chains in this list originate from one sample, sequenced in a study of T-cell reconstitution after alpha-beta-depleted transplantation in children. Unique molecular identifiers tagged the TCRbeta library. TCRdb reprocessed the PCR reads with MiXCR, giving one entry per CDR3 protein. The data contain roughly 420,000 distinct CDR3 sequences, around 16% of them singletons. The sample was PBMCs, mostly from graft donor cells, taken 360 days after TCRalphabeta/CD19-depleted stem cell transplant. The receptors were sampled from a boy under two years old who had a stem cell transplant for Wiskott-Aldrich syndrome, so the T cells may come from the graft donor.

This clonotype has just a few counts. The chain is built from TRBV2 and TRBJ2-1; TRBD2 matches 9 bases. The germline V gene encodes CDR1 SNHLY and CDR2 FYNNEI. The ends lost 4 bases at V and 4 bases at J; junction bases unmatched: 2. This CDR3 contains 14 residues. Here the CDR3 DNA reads TGTGCCAGCAGTGTCCTAGCGGGGTACAATGAGCAGTTCTTC. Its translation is CASSVLAGYNEQFF.

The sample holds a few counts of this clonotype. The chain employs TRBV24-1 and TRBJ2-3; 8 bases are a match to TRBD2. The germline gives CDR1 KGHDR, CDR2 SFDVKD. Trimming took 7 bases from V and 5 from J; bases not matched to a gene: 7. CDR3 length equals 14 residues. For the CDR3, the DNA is TGTGCCACCAGGGAAGCGGGAGCACGAGATACGCAGTATTTT. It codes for CATREAGARDTQYF.

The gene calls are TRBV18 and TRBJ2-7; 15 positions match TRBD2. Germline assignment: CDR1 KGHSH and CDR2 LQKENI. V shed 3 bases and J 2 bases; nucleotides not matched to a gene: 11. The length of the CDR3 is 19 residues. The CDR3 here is CASSPLPGLAGGRAYEQYF. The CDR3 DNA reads TGTGCCAGCTCACCCCTCCCGGGACTAGCGGGAGGAAGGGCCTACGAGCAGTACTTC.

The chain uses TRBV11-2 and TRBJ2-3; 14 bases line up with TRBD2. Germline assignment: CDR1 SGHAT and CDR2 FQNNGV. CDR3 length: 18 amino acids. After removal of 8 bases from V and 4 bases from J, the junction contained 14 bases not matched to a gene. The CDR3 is CASRRRRGLAGESDTQYF. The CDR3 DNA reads TGTGCCAGCCGCCGCCGGCGGGGACTAGCGGGAGAATCAGATACGCAGTATTTT. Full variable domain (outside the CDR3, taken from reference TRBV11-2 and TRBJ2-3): EAGVAQSPRYKIIEKRQSVAFWCNPISGHATLYWYQQILGQGPKLLIQFQNNGVVDDSQLPKDRFSAERLKGVDSTLKIQPAKLEDSAVYLCASRRRRGLAGESDTQYFGPGTRLTVL.

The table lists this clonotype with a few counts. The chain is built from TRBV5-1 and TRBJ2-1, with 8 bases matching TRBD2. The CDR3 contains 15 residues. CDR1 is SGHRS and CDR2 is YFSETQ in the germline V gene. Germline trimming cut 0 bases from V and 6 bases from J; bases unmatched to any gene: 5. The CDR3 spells CASSLDAGGLNEQFF. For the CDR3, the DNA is TGCGCCAGCAGCTTGGATGCGGGAGGACTCAATGAGCAGTTCTTC.

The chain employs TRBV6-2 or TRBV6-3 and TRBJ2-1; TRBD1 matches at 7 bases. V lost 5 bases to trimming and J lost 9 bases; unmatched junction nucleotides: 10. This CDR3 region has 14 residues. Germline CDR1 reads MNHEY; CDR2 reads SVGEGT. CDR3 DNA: TGTGCCAGCAGTCCCGGGACAGTGAGGCTTGAGCAGTTCTTC. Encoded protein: CASSPGTVRLEQFF.

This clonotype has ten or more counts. The CDR3 DNA sequence: TGTGCCAGCACCCTTTACTCCCAGGGAAAGACTGAAGCTTTCTTT. Translated: CASTLYSQGKTEAFF. The chain carries TRBV12-3 or TRBV12-4 and TRBJ1-1; D may be TRBD1 (5 bases). Trimming pared 7 bases from V and 5 bases from J, leaving 20 bases between. The CDR3 has 15 amino acids.

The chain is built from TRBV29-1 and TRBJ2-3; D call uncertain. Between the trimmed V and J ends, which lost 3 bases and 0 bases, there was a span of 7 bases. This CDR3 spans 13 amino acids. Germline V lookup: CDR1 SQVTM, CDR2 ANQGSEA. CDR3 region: CSVDARSTDTQYF. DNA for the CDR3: TGCAGCGTTGACGCTAGAAGCACAGATACGCAGTATTTT.

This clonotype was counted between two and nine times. CDR3 in DNA: TGCAGTGCTAGCCGACCCCGGGACAGAGAGACCCAGTACTTC. It specifies CSASRPRDRETQYF. The chain combines TRBV20-1 with TRBJ2-5; TRBD1 matches 7 bases. V dropped 3 bases and J dropped 4; count of bases not matched to a gene: 8. The CDR3 spans 14 residues. Germline CDR1 is DFQATT and CDR2 is SNEGSKA (reference sequence).